This T cell receptor (beta chain) came from a study of blood T cell repertoires in COVID-19. Study-level background: Sources were T cells, B-cell-depleted T cells, or PBMCs; the material itself was cDNA or gDNA.

TCRdb's copy holds only in-frame clones and misses some; the assay was immunoSEQ multiplex PCR. The table lists 150,000 to 200,000 clones, around nine tenths of them singletons. Participants were aged 18 to 89 years from roughly 26 US areas. Cohort allocation depended upon clinical history that participants reported. What the recovered Cohort 3 donors had was two negative PCRs, clearance, or symptom resolution. CDR1 and CDR2 from the germline V gene are SQVTM and ANQGSEA. The CDR3 is 16 residues long. The trim removed 3 bases at V and 1 base at J, leaving 8 bases unmatched. Sequencing was performed on PBMCs or T cells enriched from blood (not recorded which). The sequence was obtained from a woman between 18 and 29 years old who had recovered from COVID-19. The V call is TRBV29-1, the J call TRBJ2-7; 11 positions match TRBD2. CDR3 amino acids: CSVDFTGTSGSYEQYF. As DNA, the CDR3 is TGCAGCGTTGATTTCACCGGGACTAGCGGATCCTACGAGCAGTACTTC.